This paragraph covers one TCR beta chain sequence. At the DNA level, this CDR3 is encoded by other sequences in the same sample as well. The data originate from a study of blood T cell repertoires in COVID-19. Germline V lookup: CDR1 SGDLS, CDR2 YYNGEE. V shed 0 bases and J shed 2 bases, with 8 bases lying between them. This CDR3 contains 14 residues. Clones were sequenced by immunoSEQ multiplex PCR, and TCRdb holds only the in-frame ones, with some missing. Seen here are about 330,000 clones, about 90% observed once, and the top ten hold approximately 1%. V usage is TRBV9 and J usage is TRBJ2-5; D is possibly TRBD2 (5 bases). The specimen was PBMCs or T cells enriched from blood (not recorded which). This clonotype was obtained from a woman in her thirties who had recovered from COVID-19. This chain's CDR3 is CASSVVGGQETQYF. In nucleotides, the CDR3 is TGTGCCAGCAGCGTAGTCGGAGGACAAGAGACCCAGTACTTC.